The clone carrying this T cell receptor (beta chain) has only one observation. The sample belongs to a study of OX40 agonist ivuxolimab in advanced cancers. V shed 5 bases, J shed 0 bases, and the junction held 8 bases outside the gene matches. The CDR3 loop spans 15 amino acids. CDR1 and CDR2 (germline): GTSNPN, SVGIG (reference sequence). Clones were sequenced by immunoSEQ multiplex PCR, and TCRdb holds only the in-frame ones, with some missing. The sample carries approximately 39,000 clones, approximately 79% recorded once. The chain joins TRBV30 to TRBJ1-1; 8 nucleotides align to TRBD1. This receptor was obtained from an adult with an advanced solid tumor such as melanoma, head and neck, liver or kidney cancer. The starting material was CD4+ or CD8+ T cells sorted from blood, obtained in a trial of the OX40 agonist ivuxolimab. The CDR3 coding sequence is TGTGCCTGGGAGCCCGGGACAGGTGTGAACACTGAAGCTTTCTTT. This sequence encodes CAWEPGTGVNTEAFF.